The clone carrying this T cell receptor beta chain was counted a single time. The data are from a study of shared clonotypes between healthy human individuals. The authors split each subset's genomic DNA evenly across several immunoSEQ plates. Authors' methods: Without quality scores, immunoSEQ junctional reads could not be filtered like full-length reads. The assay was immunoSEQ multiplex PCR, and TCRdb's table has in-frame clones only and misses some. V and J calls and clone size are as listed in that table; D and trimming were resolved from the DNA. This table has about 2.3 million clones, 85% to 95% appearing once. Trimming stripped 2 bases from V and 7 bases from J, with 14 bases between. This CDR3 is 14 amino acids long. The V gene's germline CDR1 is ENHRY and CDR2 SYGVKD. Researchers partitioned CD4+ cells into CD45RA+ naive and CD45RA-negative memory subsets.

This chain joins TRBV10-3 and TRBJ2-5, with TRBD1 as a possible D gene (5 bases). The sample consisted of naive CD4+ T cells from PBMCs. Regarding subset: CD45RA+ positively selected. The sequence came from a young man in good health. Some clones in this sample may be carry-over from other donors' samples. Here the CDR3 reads CAISEVEGAGTQYF. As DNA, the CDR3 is TGTGCCATCAGTGAGGTCGAAGGGGCAGGGACCCAGTACTTC.